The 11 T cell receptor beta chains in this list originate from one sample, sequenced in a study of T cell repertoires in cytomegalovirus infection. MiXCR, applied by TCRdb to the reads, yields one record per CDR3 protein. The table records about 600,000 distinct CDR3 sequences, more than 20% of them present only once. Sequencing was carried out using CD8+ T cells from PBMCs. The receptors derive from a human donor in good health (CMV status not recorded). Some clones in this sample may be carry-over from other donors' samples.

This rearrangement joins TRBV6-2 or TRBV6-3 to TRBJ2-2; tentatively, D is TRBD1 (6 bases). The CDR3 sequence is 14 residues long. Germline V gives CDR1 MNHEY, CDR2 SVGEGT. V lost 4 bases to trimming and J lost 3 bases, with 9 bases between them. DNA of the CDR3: TGTGCCAGCAGTTCCTCAGGGGACACCGGGGAGCTGTTTTTT. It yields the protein CASSSSGDTGELFF.

The CDR3 loop reads CASSQDGGRLNTEAFF. DNA of the CDR3: TGCGCCAGCAGCCAAGACGGGGGACGGTTGAACACTGAAGCTTTCTTT. The rearrangement uses TRBV4-3 and TRBJ1-1, with a possible D match to TRBD1 (5 bases). The CDR3 length is 16 residues. V was trimmed by 0 bases and J by 0 bases, leaving 11 bases between them. Germline values: CDR1 LGHNA, CDR2 YSLEER.

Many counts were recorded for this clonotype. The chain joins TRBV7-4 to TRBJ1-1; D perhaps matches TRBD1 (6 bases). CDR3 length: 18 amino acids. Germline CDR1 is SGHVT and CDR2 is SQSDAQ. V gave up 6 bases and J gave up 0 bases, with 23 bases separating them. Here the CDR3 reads CASSPYRERVRMNTEAFF. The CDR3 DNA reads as TGTGCCAGCAGTCCCTACAGGGAGAGGGTACGGATGAACACTGAAGCTTTCTTT.

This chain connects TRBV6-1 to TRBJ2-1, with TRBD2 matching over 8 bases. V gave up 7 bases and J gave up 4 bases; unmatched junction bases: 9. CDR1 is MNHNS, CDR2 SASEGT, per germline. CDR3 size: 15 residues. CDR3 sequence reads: CASKGLAGTYNEQFF. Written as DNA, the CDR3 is TGTGCCAGCAAGGGGTTAGCGGGGACGTACAATGAGCAGTTCTTC.

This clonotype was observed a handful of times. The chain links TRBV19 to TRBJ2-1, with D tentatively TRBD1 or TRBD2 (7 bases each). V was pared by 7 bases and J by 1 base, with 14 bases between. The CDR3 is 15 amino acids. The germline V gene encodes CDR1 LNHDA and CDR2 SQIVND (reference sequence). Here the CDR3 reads CASTSGGGSYNEQFF. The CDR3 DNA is TGTGCCAGTACCTCAGGGGGGGGGTCCTACAATGAGCAGTTCTTC.

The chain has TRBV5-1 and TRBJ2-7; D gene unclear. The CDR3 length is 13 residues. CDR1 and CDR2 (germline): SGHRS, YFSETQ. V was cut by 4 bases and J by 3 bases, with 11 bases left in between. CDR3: CASSPPLLYEQYF. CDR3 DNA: TGCGCCAGCAGCCCTCCCTTACTCTACGAGCAGTACTTC.

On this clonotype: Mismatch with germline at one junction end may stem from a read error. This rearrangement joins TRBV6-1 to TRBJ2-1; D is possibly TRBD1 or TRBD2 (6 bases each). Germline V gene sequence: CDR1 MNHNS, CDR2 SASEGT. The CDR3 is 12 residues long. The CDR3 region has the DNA TGTGTCAGCAGTTGGGGGGCGGATGAGCAGTTCTTC. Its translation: CVSSWGADEQFF.

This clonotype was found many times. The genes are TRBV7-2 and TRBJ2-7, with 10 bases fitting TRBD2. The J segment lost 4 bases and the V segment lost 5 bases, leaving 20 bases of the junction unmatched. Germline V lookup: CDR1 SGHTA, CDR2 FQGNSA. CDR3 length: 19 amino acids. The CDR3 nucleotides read TGTGCCAGCAGCCTCCCGACACTAGCGGGGAGCTTTAATGCGTACGAGCAGTACTTC. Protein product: CASSLPTLAGSFNAYEQYF.

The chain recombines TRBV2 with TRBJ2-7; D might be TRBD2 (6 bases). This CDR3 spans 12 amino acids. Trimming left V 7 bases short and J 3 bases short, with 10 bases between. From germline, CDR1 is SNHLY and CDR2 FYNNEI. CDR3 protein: CASMKEGYEQYV. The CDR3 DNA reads TGTGCCAGCATGAAGGAGGGCTACGAGCAGTACGTC.

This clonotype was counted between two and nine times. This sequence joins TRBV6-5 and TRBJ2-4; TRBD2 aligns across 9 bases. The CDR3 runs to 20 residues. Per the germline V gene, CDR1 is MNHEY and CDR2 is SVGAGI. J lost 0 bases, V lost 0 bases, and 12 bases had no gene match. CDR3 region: CASSYSPLAGNKGAKNIQYF. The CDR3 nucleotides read TGTGCCAGCAGTTACTCTCCCCTAGCGGGGAATAAGGGAGCCAAAAACATTCAGTACTTC.

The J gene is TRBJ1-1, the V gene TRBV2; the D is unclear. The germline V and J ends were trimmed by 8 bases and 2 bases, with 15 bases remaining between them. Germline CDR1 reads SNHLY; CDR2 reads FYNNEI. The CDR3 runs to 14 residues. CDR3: CASRGYDLNTEAFF. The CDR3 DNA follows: TGTGCCAGCCGAGGGTATGACTTAAACACTGAAGCTTTCTTT.